Below are 5 T cell receptor beta chains sequenced from a single sample in a study of blood T cell repertoires in COVID-19. Some clones are missing from TCRdb's copy, which holds only in-frame ones; the method was immunoSEQ multiplex PCR. The data hold approximately 280,000 clones, with approximately 90% observed a single time. The sequencing sample was made of peripheral blood. All receptors come from a man aged 40-55 years with acute or convalescent COVID-19.

This clone has just a few counts. The rearrangement joins TRBV30 to TRBJ1-4, with 9 bases fitting TRBD1. Germline CDR1 GTSNPN, CDR2 SVGIG (reference sequence). J was trimmed by 8 bases and V by 1 base; bases with no gene match: 14. CDR3 length: 17 amino acids. CDR3 coding DNA: TGTGCCTGGAGTGCCGGGACAGGGTCCCAATTCGAAGAAAAACTGTTTTTT. It codes for CAWSAGTGSQFEEKLFF.

Comment on this clone: This CDR3 is also generated by other DNA sequences in the sample. This sequence joins TRBV7-2 and TRBJ2-3; D unclear. The CDR3 length is 13 residues. The V end was cut by 2 bases, the J end by 3 bases, with 6 bases between. Germline V lookup: CDR1 SGHTA, CDR2 FQGNSA. DNA for the CDR3: TGTGCCAGCAGCTTATCCAGGACAGATACGCAGTATTTT. It specifies CASSLSRTDTQYF.

The chain carries TRBV9 and TRBJ1-1; 9 nucleotides agree with TRBD1. With 0 bases clipped from V and 1 base from J, the junction kept 1 base outside the gene matches. In germline, CDR1 is SGDLS, CDR2 YYNGEE. The CDR3 is 15 amino acids. The DNA of the CDR3 is TGTGCCAGCAGCGTAGGGGGACAGGGGAACACTGAAGCTTTCTTT. Translating gives CASSVGGQGNTEAFF.

This sequence joins TRBV11-2 and TRBJ2-2; D possibly corresponds to TRBD1 (5 bases). The CDR3 consists of 13 residues. Germline assignment: CDR1 SGHAT and CDR2 FQNNGV. V gave up 8 bases and J gave up 3 bases, with 10 bases separating them. The CDR3 DNA reads as TGTGCCAGCGGTCAGGGTTACACCGGGGAGCTGTTTTTT. Translated, it gives CASGQGYTGELFF.

The J gene is TRBJ2-1, the V gene TRBV3-1 (or the pseudogene TRBV3-2); 9 bases match TRBD2. CDR1 and CDR2 from the germline V gene are LGHDT and YNNKEL (reference sequence). The CDR3 covers 16 residues. The V gene end was trimmed by 5 bases and the J gene end by 4 bases; junction bases not matched to a gene: 9. Here the CDR3 DNA reads TGTGCCAGCAGCTCCTCACTAAGCGGGGGGTACAATGAGCAGTTCTTC. Protein product: CASSSSLSGGYNEQFF.